One sample yielded the 10 T cell receptor beta chains listed below, sequenced in a study of blood T cells in healthy people across ages (dated by TCRdb to between 2014 and 2017). Library generation was performed with 5' RACE. Instrument on record: Illumina HiSeq 2500. A second PCR of 7 to 11 cycles was run with a J-beta primer mix and a sample-barcoded 5' primer. TCRdb applied fastp at Q25 and MiXCR to the public reads, then kept only in-frame beta chains. One record per CDR3 amino acid sequence lists the most common genes and DNA. The sample table shows hundreds of thousands of distinct CDR3 sequences, and about 36% are seen once. Around 13% of the sample rests with the top ten. Sequences were obtained from blood. The receptors derive from a man younger than 30 in good health.

J is TRBJ2-7 and V is TRBV4-1; 15 bases agree with TRBD2. CDR3 size: 17 residues. CDR1 and CDR2 from the germline V gene are MGHRA and YSYEKL. J gave up 12 bases and V 2 bases, and 14 bases lay outside the gene matches. CDR3 in amino acids: CASSQLGLAGGRETRYF. The CDR3, as DNA: TGCGCCAGCAGCCAACTGGGACTAGCGGGGGGTCGGGAGACCCGGTACTTC.

The J gene is TRBJ1-2, the V gene TRBV5-1; D not resolved. V dropped 3 bases and J dropped 2 bases, with 14 bases sitting between them. This CDR3 comprises 15 residues. From germline, CDR1 is SGHRS and CDR2 YFSETQ. The CDR3 DNA sequence: TGCGCCAGCAGCTCAAGCGGACGGACGAACTATGGCTACACCTTC. As protein: CASSSSGRTNYGYTF.

This clonotype showed up many times. The V call is TRBV10-3, the J call TRBJ2-1; D may match TRBD1 or TRBD2 (5 bases each). This CDR3 region has 14 residues. The ends were cut back, 6 bases at V and 4 bases at J, with 13 bases in the middle. Germline CDR1 is ENHRY and CDR2 is SYGVKD. This chain's CDR3 is CAIRQGGLYNEQFF. CDR3 coding DNA: TGTGCCATCAGGCAGGGCGGGCTTTACAATGAGCAGTTCTTC.

The rearrangement links TRBV3-1 to TRBJ2-5, with 8 bases identical to TRBD2. The CDR3 is 14 residues long. V lost 2 bases, J lost 4 bases, and 3 bases stayed unmatched. CDR1 and CDR2 from the germline V gene are LGHDT and YNNKEL (reference sequence). CDR3 region: CASSQHGLAETQYF. CDR3 DNA sequence: TGTGCCAGCAGCCAACACGGACTAGCAGAGACCCAGTACTTC.

The chain combines TRBV6-2 or TRBV6-3 with TRBJ2-1; D is unresolved. The CDR3 is 13 amino acids. V was shortened by 2 bases and J by 7 bases, with 9 bases between the two germline ends. Germline V gene sequence: CDR1 MNHEY, CDR2 SVGEGT. CDR3 bases: TGTGCCAGCAGTTACATTACAGAGAATGAGCAGTTCTTC. This encodes CASSYITENEQFF.

As concerns this clonotype: One base away lies a much larger clone, so this may be a sequencing read error. V and J are TRBV7-2 and TRBJ1-2; D unresolved. The V gene's germline CDR1 is SGHTA and CDR2 FQGNSA. Trimming stripped 6 bases from V and 4 bases from J, with 12 bases between. CDR3 size: 13 residues. The CDR3 is CASRTGSGYGYTF. Here the CDR3 DNA reads TGTGCCAGCAGAACCGGTAGCGGCTATGGCTACACCTTC.

This sequence joins TRBV7-2 and TRBJ1-1; D is possibly TRBD1 (6 bases). The CDR3 runs 15 residues. The germline V and J ends were trimmed by 2 bases and 11 bases, with 21 bases remaining between them. Germline-derived CDR1 and CDR2 are SGHTA and FQGNSA. CDR3 in DNA: TGTGCCAGCAGCTTATTGGGGCAGGGGCTGGGGGACGCTTTCTTT. Translated, it gives CASSLLGQGLGDAFF.

Many counts were recorded for this clonotype. The rearrangement links TRBV4-2 to TRBJ2-1; TRBD2 agrees at 9 bases. Germline trimming cut 2 bases from V and 9 bases from J; bases unmatched to any gene: 11. There are 16 residues in the CDR3. Germline V gene sequence: CDR1 LGHNA, CDR2 YNFKEQ. DNA of the CDR3: TGTGCCAGCAGCCAAAATGGCGGGGGGGCTTTTGGTGAGCAGTTCTTC. This sequence encodes CASSQNGGGAFGEQFF.

This clonotype appeared many times. The rearrangement links TRBV10-2 to TRBJ2-1, with 10 bases identical to TRBD2. V lost 6 bases to trimming and J lost 6 bases; unmatched junction nucleotides: 2. The germline V gene encodes CDR1 WSHSY and CDR2 SAAADI. The CDR3 loop spans 13 amino acids. The CDR3: CASRGLAINEQFF. The CDR3 nucleotides are TGCGCCAGCAGGGGACTAGCGATCAATGAGCAGTTCTTC.

The chain recombines TRBV20-1 with TRBJ2-3, with 8 bases identical to TRBD2. J lost 0 bases, V lost 5 bases, and 4 bases had no gene match. In germline, CDR1 is DFQATT, CDR2 SNEGSKA (reference sequence). This CDR3 region has 14 residues. This CDR3 is CSARGRRSTDTQYF. DNA for the CDR3: TGCAGTGCTCGCGGGAGGCGTAGCACAGATACGCAGTATTTT.